Following are 4 T cell receptor beta chains from one sample sequenced in a study of T cells in localized non-small cell lung cancer. Data came from immunoSEQ multiplex PCR; TCRdb stores just in-frame clones and leaves some out. The sample has about 10,000 clones; roughly 87% are singletons. The starting material was peripheral blood, obtained before any cancer treatment. The receptors shown here come from a male donor older than 55 with stage III squamous cell lung carcinoma.

V and J are TRBV7-6 and TRBJ2-2; the D call may be TRBD1 or TRBD2 (5 bases each). This CDR3 is built from 14 residues. V shed 1 base and J shed 4 bases, with 7 bases lying between them. Germline V lookup: CDR1 SGHVS, CDR2 FNYEAQ. As DNA, the CDR3 is TGTGCCAGCAGCTTAGGTGGGGGCACCGGGGAGCTGTTTTTT. It is translated as CASSLGGGTGELFF.

The CDR3 sequence is CASSVLPLQDGFSGEQFF. As DNA, the CDR3 is TGTGCCAGCAGCGTACTACCCCTCCAGGACGGCTTCTCGGGTGAGCAGTTCTTC. The chain links TRBV9 to TRBJ2-1; D gene ambiguous. The CDR3 is made up of 18 amino acids. Germline-derived CDR1 and CDR2 are SGDLS and YYNGEE. V was trimmed by 1 base and J by 9 bases, leaving 26 bases between them. Complete variable domain (other parts from reference TRBV9 and TRBJ2-1): DSGVTQTPKHLITATGQRVTLRCSPRSGDLSVYWYQQSLDQGLQFLIQYYNGEERAKGNILERFSAQQFPDLHSELNLSSLELGDSALYFCASSVLPLQDGFSGEQFFGPGTRLTVL.

J is TRBJ2-5 and V is TRBV7-3, with D possibly TRBD1 on 5 matching bases. V gave up 3 bases and J gave up 3 bases, with 8 bases separating them. CDR3 length equals 13 residues. In germline, CDR1 is SGHTA, CDR2 FQGTGA. CDR3 protein: CASSLLREETQYF. In DNA, the CDR3 is TGTGCCAGCAGCTTGCTCAGGGAAGAGACCCAGTACTTC.

V gene TRBV2 combines with J gene TRBJ1-5, with D possibly matching TRBD1 (5 bases). Germline lookup yields CDR1 SNHLY and CDR2 FYNNEI. V was clipped by 6 bases and J by 2 bases, with 11 bases between them. The CDR3 is 14 amino acids. The CDR3 here is CASRADIRNQPQHF. The CDR3 nucleotides are TGTGCCAGCAGGGCGGACATTCGCAATCAGCCCCAGCATTTT.